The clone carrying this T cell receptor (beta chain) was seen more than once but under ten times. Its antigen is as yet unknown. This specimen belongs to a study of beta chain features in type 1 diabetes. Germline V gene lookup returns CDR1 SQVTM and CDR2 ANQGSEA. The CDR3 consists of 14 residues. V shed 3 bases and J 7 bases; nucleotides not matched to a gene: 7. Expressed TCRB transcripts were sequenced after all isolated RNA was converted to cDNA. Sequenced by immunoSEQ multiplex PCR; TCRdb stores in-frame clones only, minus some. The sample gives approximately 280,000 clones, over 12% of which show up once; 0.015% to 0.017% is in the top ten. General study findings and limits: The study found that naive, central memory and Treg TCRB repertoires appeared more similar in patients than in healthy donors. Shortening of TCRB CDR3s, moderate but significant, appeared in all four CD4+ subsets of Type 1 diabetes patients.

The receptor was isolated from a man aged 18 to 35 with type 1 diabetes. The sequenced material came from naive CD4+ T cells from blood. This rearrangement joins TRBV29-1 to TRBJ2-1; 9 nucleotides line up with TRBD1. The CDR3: CSVDIQGAQNEQFF. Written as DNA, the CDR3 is TGCAGCGTTGACATACAGGGGGCACAGAATGAGCAGTTCTTC.